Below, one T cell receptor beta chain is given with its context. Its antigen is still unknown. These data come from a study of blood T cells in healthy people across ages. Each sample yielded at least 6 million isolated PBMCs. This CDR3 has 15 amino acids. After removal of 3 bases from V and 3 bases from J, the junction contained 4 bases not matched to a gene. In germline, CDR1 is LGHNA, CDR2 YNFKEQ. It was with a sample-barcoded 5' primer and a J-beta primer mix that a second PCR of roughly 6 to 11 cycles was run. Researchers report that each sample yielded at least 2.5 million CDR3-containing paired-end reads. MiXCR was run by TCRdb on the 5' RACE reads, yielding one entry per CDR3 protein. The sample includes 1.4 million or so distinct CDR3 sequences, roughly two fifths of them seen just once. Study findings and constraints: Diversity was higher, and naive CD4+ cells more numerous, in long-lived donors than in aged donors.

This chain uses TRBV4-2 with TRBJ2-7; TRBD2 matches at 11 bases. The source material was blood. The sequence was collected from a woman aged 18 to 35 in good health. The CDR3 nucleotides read TGTGCCAGCAGCCAGGGGGGGACTAGCGGCTACGAGCAGTACTTC. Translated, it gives CASSQGGTSGYEQYF.